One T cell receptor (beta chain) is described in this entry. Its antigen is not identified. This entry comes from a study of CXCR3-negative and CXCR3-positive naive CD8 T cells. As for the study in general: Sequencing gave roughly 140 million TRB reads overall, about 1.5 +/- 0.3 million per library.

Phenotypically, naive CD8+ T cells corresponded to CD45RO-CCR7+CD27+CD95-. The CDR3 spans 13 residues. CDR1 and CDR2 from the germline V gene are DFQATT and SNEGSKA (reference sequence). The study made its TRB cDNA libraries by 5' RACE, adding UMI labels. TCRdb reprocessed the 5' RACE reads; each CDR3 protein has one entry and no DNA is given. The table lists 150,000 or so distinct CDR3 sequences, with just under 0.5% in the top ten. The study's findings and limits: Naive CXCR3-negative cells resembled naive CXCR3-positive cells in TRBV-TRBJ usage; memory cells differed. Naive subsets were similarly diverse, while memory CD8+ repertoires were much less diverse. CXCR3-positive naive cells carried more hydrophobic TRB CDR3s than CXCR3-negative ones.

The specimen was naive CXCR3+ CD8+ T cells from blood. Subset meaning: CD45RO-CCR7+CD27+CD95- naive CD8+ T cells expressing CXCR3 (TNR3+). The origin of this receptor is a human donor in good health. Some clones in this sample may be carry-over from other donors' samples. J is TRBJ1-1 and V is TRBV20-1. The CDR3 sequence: CSAREEENTEAFF.